The 26 T cell receptor beta chains reported below all come from one sample, sequenced in a study of cytomegalovirus exposure and HLA in healthy donors. Amplification used 60 Vbeta primers and 13 Jbeta primers. The data were produced by immunoSEQ multiplex PCR, yet TCRdb's version contains in-frame clones alone and is incomplete. Here the sample spans 150,000 to 200,000 clones, about four fifths being singletons. Sequenced sample: PBMCs. All receptors come from a woman in her twenties or thirties in good health and CMV-seronegative.

This clone was seen a few times. V and J are TRBV11-2 and TRBJ1-6; TRBD1 might be the D (5 bases). Germline V gene lookup returns CDR1 SGHAT and CDR2 FQNNGV. This CDR3 has 15 residues. The germline V and J ends were trimmed by 5 bases and 6 bases, with 14 bases remaining between them. This chain's CDR3 is CASSPTWGTNSPLHF. The CDR3 DNA reads TGTGCCAGCAGCCCCACTTGGGGCACTAATTCACCCCTCCACTTT.

The V call is TRBV6-4, the J call TRBJ2-3, with TRBD2 matching over 9 bases. Germline V CDR1 and CDR2: MRHNA, SNTAGT. The CDR3 is 13 amino acids. V lost 2 bases to trimming and J lost 14 bases; unmatched junction nucleotides: 8. CDR3 nucleotides: TGTGCCAGCAGTGACCGAGCCGGGACTAGCACGTATTTT. Translated, it gives CASSDRAGTSTYF.

This rearrangement joins TRBV4-1 to TRBJ2-2, with 14 bases lining up with TRBD2. CDR1 and CDR2 from the germline V gene are MGHRA and YSYEKL. V shed 4 bases, J shed 3 bases, and the junction held 4 bases outside the gene matches. The CDR3 is 17 residues long. CDR3 DNA sequence: TGCGCCAGCAGCCCGGGACTAGCGGGGGTCGACACCGGGGAGCTGTTTTTT. It encodes CASSPGLAGVDTGELFF.

The V and J genes are TRBV5-6 and TRBJ2-5, with a possible D match to TRBD2 (5 bases). This CDR3 region has 18 residues. Germline-derived CDR1 and CDR2 are SGHDT and YYEEEE. Trimming removed 5 bases from V and 5 bases from J, with 28 bases in between. CDR3 residues: CASSFDPGIMTGRETQYF. CDR3 nucleotides: TGTGCCAGCAGTTTTGATCCGGGGATAATGACTGGCCGGGAGACCCAGTACTTC.

This chain links TRBV5-1 with TRBJ2-5; 8 nucleotides align to TRBD1. The CDR3 runs to 15 residues. Germline V CDR1 and CDR2: SGHRS, YFSETQ. The V and J ends lost 4 bases and 4 bases, in that order; junction bases with no gene match: 9. This CDR3 is CASSLQGAPGETQYF. DNA for the CDR3: TGCGCCAGCAGCCTGCAGGGGGCGCCAGGAGAGACCCAGTACTTC.

The V and J genes are TRBV5-1 and TRBJ1-2; no firm D call. The CDR3 is 12 residues long. Germline CDR1 SGHRS, CDR2 YFSETQ. V lost 0 bases, J lost 5 bases, and 5 bases lay in between. CDR3 in DNA: TGCGCCAGCAGCTTGGGGCAATATGGCTACACCTTC. Protein product: CASSLGQYGYTF.

V gene TRBV7-2 combines with J gene TRBJ2-5; tentatively, D is TRBD2 (5 bases). CDR3 size: 13 residues. Germline-derived CDR1 and CDR2 are SGHTA and FQGNSA. V lost 4 bases to trimming and J lost 2 bases, with 8 bases between them. CDR3 protein: CASSSGVQETQYF. CDR3 coding DNA: TGTGCCAGCAGCTCCGGGGTGCAAGAGACCCAGTACTTC.

The chain carries TRBV16 and TRBJ1-1, with D uncertain. Germline CDR1 reads KGHSY; CDR2 reads FQNENV. This CDR3 is 15 amino acids long. The V gene lost 4 bases and the J gene lost 5 bases, with 17 bases spanning the gap. The chain's CDR3 is CASSPSSAARTEAFF. For the CDR3, the DNA is TGTGCCAGCAGCCCATCCTCGGCGGCGCGTACTGAAGCTTTCTTT. Drawing the rest from reference TRBV16 and TRBJ1-1, the complete variable domain is GEEVAQTPKHLVRGEGQKAKLYCAPIKGHSYVFWYQQVLKNEFKFLISFQNENVFDETGMPKERFSAKCLPNSPCSLEIQATKLEDSAVYFCASSPSSAARTEAFFGQGTRLTVV.

By sample fraction, this clone is medium-sized. The rearrangement links TRBV6-1 to TRBJ2-6; D uncertain. CDR3 length: 15 amino acids. Looked up from germline, CDR1 is MNHNS and CDR2 is SASEGT. With 1 base removed from V and 0 bases from J, the gap between germline ends came to 4 bases. This CDR3 reads CASSEDSSGANVLTF. The CDR3 region has the DNA TGTGCCAGCAGTGAAGACAGCTCTGGGGCCAACGTCCTGACTTTC.

This chain links TRBV6-1 with TRBJ2-1, with D possibly matching TRBD2 (5 bases). Looked up from germline, CDR1 is MNHNS and CDR2 is SASEGT. The CDR3 totals 14 residues. V gave up 4 bases and J gave up 2 bases, with 9 bases separating them. The CDR3 spells CASSGYGAYNEQFF. CDR3 DNA: TGTGCCAGCAGTGGTTACGGGGCCTACAATGAGCAGTTCTTC.

This clone was detected only a few times. The chain carries TRBV2 and TRBJ2-1, with TRBD2 identical over 14 bases. Trimming at V came to 5 bases and at J to 6 bases, leaving 3 bases not matched to a gene. This CDR3 spans 15 amino acids. From germline, CDR1 is SNHLY and CDR2 FYNNEI. CDR3 region: CASSRGLAGVNEQFF. CDR3 nucleotides: TGTGCCAGCAGTCGGGGACTAGCGGGGGTCAATGAGCAGTTCTTC. The whole variable domain, filled in from reference TRBV2 and TRBJ2-1, reads EPEVTQTPSHQVTQMGQEVILRCVPISNHLYFYWYRQILGQKVEFLVSFYNNEISEKSEIFDDQFSVERPDGSNFTLKIRSTKLEDSAMYFCASSRGLAGVNEQFFGPGTRLTVL.

On this clone: The germline gene is not matched at one end of the junction; a read error may be the cause. This sequence joins TRBV30 and TRBJ1-2; the D gene is possibly TRBD1 (6 bases). In germline, CDR1 is GTSNPN, CDR2 SVGIG (reference sequence). This CDR3 comprises 16 residues. The CDR3 DNA follows: TGTGCCTGGAGTGTACATCTGTTCGGACAGCGGGATGGCTACCCCTTC. Protein: CAWSVHLFGQRDGYPF.

The J gene is TRBJ2-5, the V gene TRBV7-9, with a weak D call TRBD1 (5 bases). Trimming cost V 9 bases and J 2 bases, with 7 bases left between them. Germline CDR1 reads SEHNR; CDR2 reads FQNEAQ (reference sequence). The length of the CDR3 is 11 residues. This CDR3 reads CASPGQETQYF. The CDR3 bases are TGTGCCAGTCCAGGGCAAGAGACCCAGTACTTC. Full variable domain (remainder filled in from reference TRBV7-9 and TRBJ2-5): DTGVSQNPRHKITKRGQNVTFRCDPISEHNRLYWYRQTLGQGPEFLTYFQNEAQLEKSRLLSDRFSAERPKGSFSTLEIQRTEQGDSAMYLCASPGQETQYFGPGTRLLVL.

This chain joins TRBV2 and TRBJ1-1; no clear D. CDR3 length equals 11 residues. Germline values: CDR1 SNHLY, CDR2 FYNNEI. V dropped 8 bases and J dropped 5 bases, with 9 bases sitting between them. CDR3 in DNA: TGTGCCAGCCGAGTTTCGACTGAAGCTTTCTTT. Translating gives CASRVSTEAFF.

This clone came up a few times. The rearrangement uses TRBV2 and TRBJ1-1; 7 nucleotides align to TRBD1. The length of the CDR3 is 17 residues. V trimming: 6 bases; J trimming: 2 bases; junction bases outside the gene matches: 15. Germline V gives CDR1 SNHLY, CDR2 FYNNEI. CDR3 in DNA: TGTGCCAGCAGCGAATGGGTTAGCACAGGGGAAAACACTGAAGCTTTCTTT. Protein: CASSEWVSTGENTEAFF.

The CDR3: CASSQEVAGDVTDTQYF. CDR3 nucleotide sequence: TGCGCCAGCAGCCAAGAGGTAGCGGGAGATGTCACAGATACGCAGTATTTT. V gene TRBV4-3 combines with J gene TRBJ2-3, with 9 bases fitting TRBD2. The CDR3 is 17 amino acids. After removal of 0 bases from V and 2 bases from J, the junction contained 6 bases not matched to a gene. Germline V CDR1 and CDR2: LGHNA, YSLEER.

The V gene is TRBV30, the J gene TRBJ2-2; D may be TRBD1 (5 bases). This CDR3 is built from 14 residues. V lost 3 bases to trimming and J lost 6 bases, with 14 bases between them. CDR1 is GTSNPN and CDR2 is SVGIG in the germline V gene (reference sequence). CDR3 protein: CAWRGSGHSGELFF. The CDR3 DNA sequence: TGTGCCTGGAGGGGATCAGGGCATTCCGGGGAGCTGTTTTTT.

This clone appeared a few times. The rearrangement uses TRBV6-1 and TRBJ1-3, with D perhaps matching TRBD1 (6 bases). There are 13 residues in the CDR3. V lost 6 bases to trimming and J lost 2 bases, with 8 bases between them. Germline CDR1 reads MNHNS; CDR2 reads SASEGT. The CDR3, as DNA: TGTGCCAGCAGCTGGGACACTGGAAACACCATATATTTT. This encodes CASSWDTGNTIYF.

The V and J genes are TRBV7-9 and TRBJ1-6; D uncertain. CDR1 is SEHNR, CDR2 FQNEAQ, per germline (reference sequence). The CDR3 sequence is 12 residues long. V shed 4 bases and J shed 13 bases, with 11 bases lying between them. As DNA, the CDR3 is TGTGCCAGCAGCTCCCCTAGATCGCCCCTCCACTTT. This gives the protein CASSSPRSPLHF.

J is TRBJ2-7 and V is TRBV6-1; no definite D call. Germline-derived CDR1 and CDR2 are MNHNS and SASEGT. This CDR3 spans 13 amino acids. Trimming took off 3 bases at V and 2 bases at J, with 8 bases between the two ends. CDR3 in DNA: TGTGCCAGCAGTGATGGGCCACCCTACGAGCAGTACTTC. Its translation is CASSDGPPYEQYF.

This clone was seen more than once but under ten times. The V and J genes are TRBV7-2 and TRBJ2-7; 9 nucleotides align to TRBD1. With 4 bases clipped from V and 1 base from J, the junction kept 2 bases outside the gene matches. Germline V lookup: CDR1 SGHTA, CDR2 FQGNSA. The CDR3 runs 14 residues. The CDR3: CASSWGTGSYEQYF. In DNA, the CDR3 is TGTGCCAGCAGCTGGGGGACAGGGTCCTACGAGCAGTACTTC.

This chain connects TRBV19 to TRBJ2-5; a possible D gene is TRBD2 (6 bases). The length of the CDR3 is 14 residues. The V gene lost 7 bases and the J gene lost 5 bases, with 17 bases spanning the gap. CDR1 is LNHDA and CDR2 is SQIVND in the germline V gene (reference sequence). This CDR3 reads CASTKRGGTETQYF. The DNA of the CDR3 is TGTGCCAGTACCAAAAGAGGAGGGACTGAGACCCAGTACTTC.

This clone was seen just once. This rearrangement joins TRBV30 to TRBJ1-4; D is unresolved. Germline V gives CDR1 GTSNPN, CDR2 SVGIG (reference sequence). Trimming left V 6 bases short and J 3 bases short, with 17 bases between. The CDR3 loop spans 15 amino acids. CDR3 nucleotide sequence: TGTGCCTGCGGGATATCTGCCCTCGCTAATGAAAAACTGTTTTTT. It translates to CACGISALANEKLFF.

The chain carries TRBV20-1 and TRBJ1-1; no clear D. V lost 5 bases and J 11 bases, leaving 12 bases between the germline ends. The germline V gene has CDR1 DFQATT and CDR2 SNEGSKA (reference sequence). This CDR3 is built from 10 residues. The CDR3: CSAPLEVAFF. Here the CDR3 DNA reads TGCAGTGCTCCTCTGGAGGTTGCTTTCTTT.

V usage is TRBV30 and J usage is TRBJ2-7; D is perhaps TRBD1 (5 bases). V dropped 3 bases and J dropped 4 bases, with 16 bases sitting between them. The germline gives CDR1 GTSNPN, CDR2 SVGIG (reference sequence). CDR3 length: 14 residues. CDR3 in amino acids: CAWSGDSARYEQYF. CDR3 nucleotides: TGTGCCTGGAGCGGTGACAGTGCCCGATACGAGCAGTACTTC.

V and J are TRBV30 and TRBJ2-7, with 7 bases lining up with TRBD1. J was trimmed by 4 bases and V by 5 bases; bases with no gene match: 11. This CDR3 contains 14 residues. In germline, CDR1 is GTSNPN, CDR2 SVGIG (reference sequence). Here the CDR3 DNA reads TGTGCCTGGTTGTTAAAGGGGGCGGTTTACGAGCAGTACTTC. Translating gives CAWLLKGAVYEQYF.